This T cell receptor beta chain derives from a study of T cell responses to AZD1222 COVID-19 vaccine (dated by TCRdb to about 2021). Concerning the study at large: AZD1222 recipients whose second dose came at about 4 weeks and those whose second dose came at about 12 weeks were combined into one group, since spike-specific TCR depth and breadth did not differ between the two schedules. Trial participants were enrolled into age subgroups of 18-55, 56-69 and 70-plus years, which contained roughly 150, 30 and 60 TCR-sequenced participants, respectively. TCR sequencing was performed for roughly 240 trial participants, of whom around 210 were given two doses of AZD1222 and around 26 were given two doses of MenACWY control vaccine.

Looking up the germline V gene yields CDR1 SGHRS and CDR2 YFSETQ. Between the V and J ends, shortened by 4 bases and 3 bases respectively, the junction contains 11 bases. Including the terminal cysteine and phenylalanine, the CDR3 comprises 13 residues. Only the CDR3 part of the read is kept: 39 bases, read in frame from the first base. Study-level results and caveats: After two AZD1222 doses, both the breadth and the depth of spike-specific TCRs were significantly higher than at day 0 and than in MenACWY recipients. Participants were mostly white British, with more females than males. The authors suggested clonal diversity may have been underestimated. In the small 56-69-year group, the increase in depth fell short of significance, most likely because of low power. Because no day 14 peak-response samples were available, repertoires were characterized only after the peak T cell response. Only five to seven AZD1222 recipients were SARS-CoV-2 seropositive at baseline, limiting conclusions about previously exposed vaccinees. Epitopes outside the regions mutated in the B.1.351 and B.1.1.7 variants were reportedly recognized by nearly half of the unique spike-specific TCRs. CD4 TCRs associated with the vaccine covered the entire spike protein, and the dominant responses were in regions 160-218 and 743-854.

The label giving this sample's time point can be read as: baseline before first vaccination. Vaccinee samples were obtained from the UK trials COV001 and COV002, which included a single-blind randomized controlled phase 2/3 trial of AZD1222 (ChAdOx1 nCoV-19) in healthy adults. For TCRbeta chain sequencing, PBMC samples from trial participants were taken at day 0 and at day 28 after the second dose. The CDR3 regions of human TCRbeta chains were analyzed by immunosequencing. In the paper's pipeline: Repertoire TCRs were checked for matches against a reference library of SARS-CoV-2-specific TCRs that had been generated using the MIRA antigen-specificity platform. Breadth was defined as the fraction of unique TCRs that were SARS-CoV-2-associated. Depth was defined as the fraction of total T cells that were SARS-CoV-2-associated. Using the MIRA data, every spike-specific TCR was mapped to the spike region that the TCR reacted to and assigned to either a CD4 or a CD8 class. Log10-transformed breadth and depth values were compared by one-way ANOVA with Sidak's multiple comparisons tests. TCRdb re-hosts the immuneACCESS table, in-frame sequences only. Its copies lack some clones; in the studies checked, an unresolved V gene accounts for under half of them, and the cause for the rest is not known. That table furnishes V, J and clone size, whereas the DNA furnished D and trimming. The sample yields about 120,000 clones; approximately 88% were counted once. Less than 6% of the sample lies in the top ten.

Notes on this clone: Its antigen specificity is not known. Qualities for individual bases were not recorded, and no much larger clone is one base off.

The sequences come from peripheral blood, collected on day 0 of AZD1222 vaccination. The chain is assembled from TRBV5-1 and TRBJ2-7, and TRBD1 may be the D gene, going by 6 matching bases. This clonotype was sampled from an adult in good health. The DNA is TGCGCCAGCAGCCTGGGGGCATTCTACGAGCAGTACTTC. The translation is CASSLGAFYEQYF.